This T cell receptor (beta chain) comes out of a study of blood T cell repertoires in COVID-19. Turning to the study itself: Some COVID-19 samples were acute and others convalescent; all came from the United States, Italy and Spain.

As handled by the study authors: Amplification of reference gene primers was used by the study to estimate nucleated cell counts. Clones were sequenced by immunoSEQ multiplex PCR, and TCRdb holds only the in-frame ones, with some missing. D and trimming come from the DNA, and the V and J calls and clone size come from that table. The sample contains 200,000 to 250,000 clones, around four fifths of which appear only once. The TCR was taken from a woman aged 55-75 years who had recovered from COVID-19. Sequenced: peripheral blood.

CDR3 in amino acids: CASSATSAGTDTQYF. CDR3 in DNA: TGTGCCAGCTCCGCCACCAGCGCCGGCACAGATACGCAGTATTTT. The chain recombines TRBV18 with TRBJ2-3, with D hard to call. Germline CDR1 is KGHSH and CDR2 is LQKENI. V dropped 6 bases and J dropped 1 base, with 14 bases sitting between them. The length of the CDR3 is 15 residues. Full variable domain (rest looked up from reference TRBV18 and TRBJ2-3): NAGVMQNPRHLVRRRGQEARLRCSPMKGHSHVYWYRQLPEEGLKFMVYLQKENIIDESGMPKERFSAEFPKEGPSILRIQQVVRGDSAAYFCASSATSAGTDTQYFGPGTRLTVL.